These 17 T cell receptor beta chains originate from one sample sequenced in a study of cytomegalovirus exposure and HLA in healthy donors. Amplification used 60 Vbeta primers and 13 Jbeta primers. Produced via immunoSEQ multiplex PCR; TCRdb's table is partial and in-frame only. The top ten clones hold around 11% of a sample with some 60,000 clones, roughly 87% of them seen once. The material sequenced was PBMCs. The receptors stem from a female donor in good health and CMV-seronegative.

The chain employs TRBV2 and TRBJ2-7, with 9 bases matching TRBD2. Germline lookup yields CDR1 SNHLY and CDR2 FYNNEI. V lost 7 bases to trimming and J lost 3 bases; unmatched junction nucleotides: 10. The CDR3 runs to 15 residues. Here the CDR3 DNA reads TGTGCCAGCACTAGCCGACTAGCGGCCCTCTACGAGCAGTACTTC. It yields the protein CASTSRLAALYEQYF.

This chain links TRBV20-1 with TRBJ2-1; D remains unclear. CDR1 DFQATT and CDR2 SNEGSKA come from the germline V gene (reference sequence). The CDR3 consists of 10 residues. Between the trimmed V and J ends, which lost 7 bases and 5 bases, there was a span of 6 bases. DNA of the CDR3: TGCAGTGTCCAGAACAATGAGCAGTTCTTC. As protein: CSVQNNEQFF.

The gene calls are TRBV7-9 and TRBJ2-5; perhaps TRBD1 as D (6 bases). Germline assignment: CDR1 SEHNR and CDR2 FQNEAQ (reference sequence). The CDR3 sequence is 13 residues long. Trimming took off 5 bases at V and 1 base at J, with 8 bases between the two ends. The CDR3 DNA reads TGTGCCAGCAGCACAGGGCCCCAAGAGACCCAGTACTTC. Residues: CASSTGPQETQYF.

This clone was seen a few times. V gene TRBV5-1 combines with J gene TRBJ1-6, with D possibly TRBD1 on 6 matching bases. Germline CDR1 and CDR2: SGHRS and YFSETQ. This CDR3 contains 17 residues. V was trimmed by 0 bases and J by 7 bases, leaving 17 bases between them. Here the CDR3 reads CASSLARGGDGNSPLHF. The CDR3 bases are TGCGCCAGCAGCTTGGCCAGGGGAGGGGACGGAAATTCACCCCTCCACTTT.

The CDR3 bases are TGTGCCAGCAGCTTGTTAGCGGTGGGGAGTAAGGCCCAGTACTTC. Translation gives CASSLLAVGSKAQYF. The rearrangement links TRBV7-2 to TRBJ2-5; D may be TRBD2 (6 bases). V lost 3 bases and J 9 bases, leaving 20 bases between the germline ends. The CDR3 extends over 15 amino acids. Germline V gene data show CDR1 as SGHTA and CDR2 as FQGNSA.

This chain joins TRBV20-1 and TRBJ1-2; unclear D gene. The CDR3 is 11 residues long. The V end was cut by 5 bases, the J end by 4 bases, with 8 bases between. Germline-derived CDR1 and CDR2 are DFQATT and SNEGSKA (reference sequence). The CDR3 here is CSAAGGYGYTF. CDR3 DNA sequence: TGCAGTGCTGCGGGAGGCTATGGCTACACCTTC.

The CDR3 sequence: CAWSPPGGKLFF. The DNA of the CDR3 is TGTGCCTGGAGCCCCCCCGGGGGAAAACTGTTTTTT. The chain recombines TRBV30 with TRBJ1-4; the D gene is possibly TRBD1 (5 bases). The germline gives CDR1 GTSNPN, CDR2 SVGIG (reference sequence). This CDR3 is built from 12 residues. Trimming pared 3 bases from V and 10 bases from J, leaving 12 bases between.

V and J are TRBV6-5 and TRBJ1-4, with 10 nucleotides matching TRBD1. Germline CDR1 reads MNHEY; CDR2 reads SVGAGI. CDR3 length: 14 residues. V lost 5 bases and J lost 7; bases outside the gene matches: 4. CDR3: CASSRQGAFEKLFF. Here the CDR3 DNA reads TGTGCCAGCAGTCGACAGGGGGCTTTTGAAAAACTGTTTTTT.

The chain couples TRBV13 to TRBJ1-5; D remains ambiguous. V was clipped by 5 bases and J by 7 bases, with 12 bases between them. This CDR3 is built from 13 residues. Germline V lookup: CDR1 PRHDT, CDR2 FYEKMQ (reference sequence). Here the CDR3 reads CASSETRSQPQHF. CDR3 coding DNA: TGTGCCAGCAGCGAAACAAGGAGCCAGCCCCAGCATTTT.

The rearrangement joins TRBV5-1 to TRBJ2-2, with TRBD1 matching 7 bases. This CDR3 region has 15 residues. CDR1 is SGHRS and CDR2 is YFSETQ in the germline V gene. Trimming took 0 bases from V and 1 from J; bases not matched to a gene: 0. The CDR3 nucleotides read TGCGCCAGCAGCTTGGGACAGGGGAACACCGGGGAGCTGTTTTTT. Protein sequence: CASSLGQGNTGELFF.

The rearrangement links TRBV5-1 to TRBJ2-7; D might be TRBD1 (6 bases). Germline CDR1 SGHRS, CDR2 YFSETQ. The CDR3 is 15 residues long. With 4 bases removed from V and 2 bases from J, the gap between germline ends came to 16 bases. CDR3 protein: CASSEGHRSTYEQYF. Written as DNA, the CDR3 is TGCGCCAGCAGCGAGGGACATCGATCAACCTACGAGCAGTACTTC.

The chain employs TRBV5-1 and TRBJ2-5; possibly TRBD2 for D (6 bases). The better agreement between TRBJ2-7 and the DNA end casts doubt on the J call. The germline V gene encodes CDR1 SGHRS and CDR2 YFSETQ. The CDR3 runs to 14 residues. CDR3: CASSLSEGQYEQYF. DNA of the CDR3: TGCGCCAGCAGCTTGTCGGAGGGCCAGTACGAGCAGTACTTC.

The gene calls are TRBV2 and TRBJ2-7, with 10 bases identical to TRBD2. V lost 2 bases and J lost 4; bases outside the gene matches: 5. The CDR3 spans 15 residues. Germline V gives CDR1 SNHLY, CDR2 FYNNEI. The CDR3 nucleotides are TGTGCCAGCAGTGAAATCGGACTAGCGGTTTACGAGCAGTACTTC. It encodes CASSEIGLAVYEQYF.

The chain is built from TRBV12-2 and TRBJ1-2; the table's D call, TRBD1, has no DNA check behind it. TRBV12-2 is described as a pseudogene. The CDR3 length is 17 residues. The CDR3 DNA sequence: TGTGCAAGTCGCTTAGCTGTACAGGGGGCCGGGATCTATGGCTACACCTTC. Its protein product is CASRLAVQGAGIYGYTF.

The rearrangement links TRBV6-1 to TRBJ2-5, with TRBD1 matching over 9 bases. The closer fit of TRBJ2-7 to the DNA end suggests the J call may be wrong. CDR3 length: 14 amino acids. The germline V gene encodes CDR1 MNHNS and CDR2 SASEGT. The CDR3 sequence: CASSSPGQGYEQYF. The DNA of the CDR3 is TGTGCCAGCTCTTCCCCGGGACAGGGTTACGAGCAGTACTTC.

This chain joins TRBV19 and TRBJ2-1, with 10 bases lining up with TRBD2. J lost 3 bases, V lost 2 bases, and 4 bases had no gene match. The length of the CDR3 is 16 residues. Per the germline V gene, CDR1 is LNHDA and CDR2 is SQIVND (reference sequence). Written as DNA, the CDR3 is TGTGCCAGTAGTATATTGTCTAGCGGGAGCTACAATGAGCAGTTCTTC. Its translation is CASSILSSGSYNEQFF.

The chain links TRBV28 to TRBJ2-7; weak D call: TRBD1 (6 bases). Per the germline V gene, CDR1 is MDHEN and CDR2 is SYDVKM. CDR3 length: 12 residues. V dropped 4 bases and J dropped 9 bases, with 13 bases sitting between them. CDR3 DNA sequence: TGTGCCAGCAGTTCTCGGGACAACCCGCAGTACTTC. It is translated as CASSSRDNPQYF. The full variable domain, rest sourced from reference TRBV28 and TRBJ2-7, is DVKVTQSSRYLVKRTGEKVFLECVQDMDHENMFWYRQDPGLGLRLIYFSYDVKMKEKGDIPEGYSVSREKKERFSLILESASTNQTSMYLCASSSRDNPQYFGPGTRLTVT.